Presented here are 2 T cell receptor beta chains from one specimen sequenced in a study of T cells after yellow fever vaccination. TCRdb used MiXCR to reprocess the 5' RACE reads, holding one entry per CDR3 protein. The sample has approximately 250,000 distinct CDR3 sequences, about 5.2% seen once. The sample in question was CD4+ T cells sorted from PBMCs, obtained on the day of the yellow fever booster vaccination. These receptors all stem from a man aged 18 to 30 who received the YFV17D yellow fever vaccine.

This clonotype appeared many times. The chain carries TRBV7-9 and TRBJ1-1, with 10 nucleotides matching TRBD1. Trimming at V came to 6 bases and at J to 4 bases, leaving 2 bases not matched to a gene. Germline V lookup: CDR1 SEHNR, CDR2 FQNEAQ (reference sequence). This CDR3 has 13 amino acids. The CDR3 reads CASSRDRGTEAFF. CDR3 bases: TGTGCCAGCAGTCGGGACAGGGGCACTGAAGCTTTCTTT.

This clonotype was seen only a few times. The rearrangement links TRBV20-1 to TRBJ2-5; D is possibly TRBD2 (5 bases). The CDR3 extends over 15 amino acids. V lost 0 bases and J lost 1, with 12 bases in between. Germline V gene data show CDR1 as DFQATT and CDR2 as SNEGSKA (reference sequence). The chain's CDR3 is CSARDPAGPQETQYF. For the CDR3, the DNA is TGCAGTGCTAGAGATCCGGCGGGCCCCCAAGAGACCCAGTACTTC.